This entry describes one T cell receptor (beta chain). Antigen specificity is unknown. This CDR3 has 15 amino acids. Germline V gene sequence: CDR1 LGHNA, CDR2 YSLEER. The source of the sample is a study of cytomegalovirus exposure and HLA in healthy donors. Study results and limitations: 87-base-pair reads could not separate some V segments, including TRBV6-2 and TRBV6-3.

The PCR had 60 Vbeta and 13 Jbeta primers. Authors' methods: As a later analysis found, there were 78 million or so unique TCR beta chains, of which roughly 11 million were shared. Generated by immunoSEQ multiplex PCR, the TCRdb table keeps only in-frame clones and is missing some. Clonal size and the V and J genes are those of that table, whereas D and trimming came from the DNA. Among 150,000 to 200,000 clones listed, 75% to 90% were seen once. Likely unrecorded immune exposures existed in these nominally healthy donors. The sequencing input was PBMCs. The source is a man aged 50 to 59 in good health and CMV-seronegative. This chain uses TRBV4-3 with TRBJ2-5, with 9 bases fitting TRBD1. The J call is in doubt because the DNA end fits TRBJ2-7 better. The CDR3 DNA reads TGCGCCAGCAGCCTATACGGGACAGGGCTTGACGAGCAGTACTTC. Translating gives CASSLYGTGLDEQYF.